Listed here are 25 T cell receptor beta chains from one sample, sequenced in a study of blood T cell repertoires in COVID-19. Data came from immunoSEQ multiplex PCR; TCRdb stores just in-frame clones and leaves some out. The sample holds 60,000 to 90,000 clones, over 65% seen once. Sequences were obtained from peripheral blood. The source is a human donor with acute or convalescent COVID-19. The donor label of this sample is uncertain.

The J gene is TRBJ2-6, the V gene TRBV28; no reliable D call. In germline, CDR1 is MDHEN, CDR2 SYDVKM. The V and J ends lost 7 bases and 0 bases respectively, with 16 bases between them. This CDR3 is 17 amino acids long. The CDR3 sequence: CASTPVTTLSGANVLTF. The DNA of the CDR3 is TGTGCCAGCACCCCGGTTACGACACTCTCTGGGGCCAACGTCCTGACTTTC.

The count of this clone is one. The chain links TRBV4-2 to TRBJ2-3; 8 nucleotides match TRBD2. The CDR3 contains 14 residues. In germline, CDR1 is LGHNA, CDR2 YNFKEQ. The J segment lost 4 bases and the V segment lost 5 bases, leaving 5 bases of the junction unmatched. CDR3 protein: CASSTSGGADTQYF. CDR3 nucleotide sequence: TGTGCCAGCAGCACATCGGGGGGGGCAGATACGCAGTATTTT.

V gene TRBV19 combines with J gene TRBJ2-7, with D uncertain. In germline, CDR1 is LNHDA, CDR2 SQIVND (reference sequence). V was cut by 3 bases and J by 0 bases, with 12 bases left in between. The CDR3 length is 15 residues. CDR3 nucleotides: TGTGCCAGTAGTATGGTTGTGGGCCCCTCCTACGAGCAGTACTTC. It encodes CASSMVVGPSYEQYF.

The chain is built from TRBV7-9 and TRBJ2-1; D gene ambiguous. The CDR3 totals 11 residues. V was clipped by 4 bases and J by 5 bases, with 3 bases between them. Germline assignment: CDR1 SEHNR and CDR2 FQNEAQ (reference sequence). Here the CDR3 reads CASSWHNEQFF. CDR3 in DNA: TGTGCCAGCAGCTGGCACAATGAGCAGTTCTTC.

This rearrangement joins TRBV19 to TRBJ1-2, with TRBD1 matching 7 bases. The V segment lost 3 bases and the J segment 8 bases; nucleotides outside the gene matches: 9. The CDR3 is made up of 14 amino acids. Germline CDR1 reads LNHDA; CDR2 reads SQIVND (reference sequence). CDR3 coding DNA: TGTGCCAGTAGTATGGAAACAGGGGCACGGGGCTACACCTTC. Translated: CASSMETGARGYTF.

DNA for the CDR3: TGTGCCAGCAGCCAGCCCAGCTCTGGAAACACCATATATTTT. This encodes CASSQPSSGNTIYF. This chain uses TRBV3-1 (or the pseudogene TRBV3-2) with TRBJ1-3; no reliable D call. The CDR3 extends over 14 amino acids. Germline CDR1 is LGHDT and CDR2 is YNNKEL (reference sequence). Deletions cut 3 bases from V and 0 bases from J, with 6 bases between.

J is TRBJ1-2 and V is TRBV7-9; D is ambiguous. The CDR3 loop spans 14 amino acids. Looked up from germline, CDR1 is SEHNR and CDR2 is FQNEAQ (reference sequence). Trimming left V 1 base short and J 4 bases short, with 10 bases between. CDR3 coding DNA: TGTGCCAGCAGCTTAGGTACGGGTGCCTATGGCTACACCTTC. Its translation is CASSLGTGAYGYTF.

This chain's CDR3 is CATSRGEPYNEQFF. In nucleotides, the CDR3 is TGTGCCACATCACGGGGGGAACCCTACAATGAGCAGTTCTTC. The chain is built from TRBV9 and TRBJ2-1, with 7 positions matching TRBD2. With 9 bases clipped from V and 2 bases from J, the junction kept 8 bases outside the gene matches. The germline V gene has CDR1 SGDLS and CDR2 YYNGEE. CDR3 length: 14 amino acids. The entire variable domain, with the rest obtained from reference TRBV9 and TRBJ2-1, is as follows: DSGVTQTPKHLITATGQRVTLRCSPRSGDLSVYWYQQSLDQGLQFLIQYYNGEERAKGNILERFSAQQFPDLHSELNLSSLELGDSALYFCATSRGEPYNEQFFGPGTRLTVL.

The genes are TRBV5-1 and TRBJ1-5; D gene uncertain. CDR1 is SGHRS and CDR2 is YFSETQ in the germline V gene. The V end was cut by 2 bases, the J end by 5 bases, with 8 bases between. This CDR3 region has 13 residues. CDR3 bases: TGCGCCAGCAGCTTCCGTCCGGATCAGCCCCAGCATTTT. This gives the protein CASSFRPDQPQHF. Variable domain in full (rest from reference TRBV5-1 and TRBJ1-5): KAGVTQTPRYLIKTRGQQVTLSCSPISGHRSVSWYQQTPGQGLQFLFEYFSETQRNKGNFPGRFSGRQFSNSRSEMNVSTLELGDSALYLCASSFRPDQPQHFGDGTRLSIL.

The chain recombines TRBV5-1 with TRBJ2-2, with a possible D match to TRBD1 (5 bases). V was cut by 5 bases and J by 6 bases, with 14 bases left in between. The CDR3 sequence is 14 residues long. CDR1 is SGHRS and CDR2 is YFSETQ in the germline V gene. The CDR3 protein is CASRSSLGPGELFF. The CDR3 DNA follows: TGCGCCAGCAGGTCTTCACTGGGGCCCGGGGAGCTGTTTTTT. Looking up the rest from reference TRBV5-1 and TRBJ2-2 gives the full variable domain: KAGVTQTPRYLIKTRGQQVTLSCSPISGHRSVSWYQQTPGQGLQFLFEYFSETQRNKGNFPGRFSGRQFSNSRSEMNVSTLELGDSALYLCASRSSLGPGELFFGEGSRLTVL.

The chain employs TRBV6-1 and TRBJ2-3, with D possibly TRBD2 on 5 matching bases. The CDR3 loop spans 15 amino acids. Germline CDR1 is MNHNS and CDR2 is SASEGT. The ends were cut back, 7 bases at V and 2 bases at J, with 16 bases in the middle. CDR3 nucleotide sequence: TGTGCCAGCATTCCATCGGGGTCCTTCACAGATACGCAGTATTTT. Translation: CASIPSGSFTDTQYF.

The chain uses TRBV2 and TRBJ2-1; 8 positions match TRBD2. Germline lookup yields CDR1 SNHLY and CDR2 FYNNEI. The CDR3 is 15 amino acids. V lost 3 bases to trimming and J lost 4 bases; unmatched junction nucleotides: 5. CDR3 loop: CASSDLSGGYNEQFF. In nucleotides, the CDR3 is TGTGCCAGCAGTGATTTGAGCGGGGGATACAATGAGCAGTTCTTC.

This rearrangement joins TRBV7-2 to TRBJ1-3, with D perhaps TRBD1 (6 bases). Germline CDR1 and CDR2: SGHTA and FQGNSA. Trimming took 1 base from V and 1 from J, leaving 11 bases between them. The CDR3 runs 16 residues. Here the CDR3 DNA reads TGTGCCAGCAGCTTAGTGGGGGCACTATCTGGAAACACCATATATTTT. This gives the protein CASSLVGALSGNTIYF.

The chain joins TRBV19 to TRBJ1-2, with a weak D call TRBD1 (5 bases). V was trimmed by 5 bases and J by 3 bases, leaving 16 bases between them. Germline CDR1 reads LNHDA; CDR2 reads SQIVND (reference sequence). The CDR3 runs 15 residues. The CDR3 sequence: CASSWGQDGHYGYTF. The CDR3, as DNA: TGTGCCAGTAGTTGGGGCCAGGACGGCCACTATGGCTACACCTTC.

The chain combines TRBV11-2 with TRBJ1-5; D is undetermined. Germline assignment: CDR1 SGHAT and CDR2 FQNNGV. The CDR3 is made up of 16 amino acids. V lost 1 base and J lost 5, with 15 bases in between. CDR3 coding DNA: TGTGCCAGCAGCTTAGGAGGTCCCGGTCACGATCAGCCCCAGCATTTT. Encoded protein: CASSLGGPGHDQPQHF.

This chain uses TRBV28 with TRBJ1-4; D not certain. Germline V gives CDR1 MDHEN, CDR2 SYDVKM. The germline V and J ends were trimmed by 8 bases and 7 bases, with 20 bases remaining between them. CDR3 length: 15 amino acids. The CDR3 reads CASGVRASGFEKLFF. The CDR3 DNA reads TGTGCCAGCGGGGTCCGAGCGAGCGGGTTTGAAAAACTGTTTTTT. Complete variable domain (other parts from reference TRBV28 and TRBJ1-4): DVKVTQSSRYLVKRTGEKVFLECVQDMDHENMFWYRQDPGLGLRLIYFSYDVKMKEKGDIPEGYSVSREKKERFSLILESASTNQTSMYLCASGVRASGFEKLFFGSGTQLSVL.

The chain is built from TRBV28 and TRBJ2-7; D might be TRBD1 (7 bases). Germline V gene sequence: CDR1 MDHEN, CDR2 SYDVKM. Trimming left V 4 bases short and J 7 bases short, with 17 bases between. The CDR3 loop spans 14 amino acids. The CDR3 nucleotides are TGTGCCAGCAGTTGGGAGGAGGGGGCTGGTGAGCAGTACTTC. It translates to CASSWEEGAGEQYF.

Written as DNA, the CDR3 is TGCGCCAGCACCCCCGGGACTAGACCAGATACGCAGTATTTT. Translation gives CASTPGTRPDTQYF. The chain combines TRBV10-2 with TRBJ2-3; TRBD2 matches at 8 bases. With V trimmed by 7 bases and J by 4 bases, 7 bases remained unmatched. This CDR3 contains 14 residues. Germline V CDR1 and CDR2: WSHSY, SAAADI.

This clone showed up just a few times. The chain employs TRBV6-2 or TRBV6-3 and TRBJ2-1, with TRBD2 identical over 12 bases. CDR3 size: 15 residues. Per germline, CDR1 MNHEY and CDR2 SVGEGT. V lost 4 bases to trimming and J lost 12 bases; unmatched junction nucleotides: 10. CDR3 in amino acids: CASSLRTSGKGGQFF. The DNA of the CDR3 is TGTGCCAGCAGTTTAAGGACTAGCGGGAAAGGAGGGCAGTTCTTC.

The CDR3, as DNA: TGTGCCAGCAGCTTAGCAGGGGGAAACGAGCAGTACGTC. It specifies CASSLAGGNEQYV. The rearrangement joins TRBV7-9 to TRBJ2-7; maybe TRBD1 (6 bases). Trimming took off 0 bases at V and 5 bases at J, with 8 bases between the two ends. Looked up from germline, CDR1 is SEHNR and CDR2 is FQNEAQ (reference sequence). The CDR3 has 13 amino acids.

V is TRBV7-9 and J is TRBJ2-1, with a possible D match to TRBD1 (7 bases). Germline-derived CDR1 and CDR2 are SEHNR and FQNEAQ (reference sequence). This CDR3 has 15 residues. V lost 3 bases to trimming and J lost 8 bases, with 17 bases between them. In nucleotides, the CDR3 is TGTGCCAGCAGCTTTGGGGCAGGGGGGACCTATGAGCAGTTCTTC. It encodes CASSFGAGGTYEQFF.

V usage is TRBV5-1 and J usage is TRBJ1-1, with 7 nucleotides matching TRBD1. CDR3 length equals 14 residues. The V gene's germline CDR1 is SGHRS and CDR2 YFSETQ. V shed 2 bases, J shed 4 bases, and the junction held 5 bases outside the gene matches. For the CDR3, the DNA is TGCGCCAGCAGCTTAAGGGGGCGAGGCACTGAAGCTTTCTTT. Translation gives CASSLRGRGTEAFF. Full variable domain (outside the CDR3, taken from reference TRBV5-1 and TRBJ1-1): KAGVTQTPRYLIKTRGQQVTLSCSPISGHRSVSWYQQTPGQGLQFLFEYFSETQRNKGNFPGRFSGRQFSNSRSEMNVSTLELGDSALYLCASSLRGRGTEAFFGQGTRLTVV.

This chain joins TRBV18 and TRBJ1-2; TRBD1 agrees at 10 bases. V trimming: 6 bases; J trimming: 5 bases; junction bases outside the gene matches: 6. The CDR3 totals 14 residues. The germline V gene has CDR1 KGHSH and CDR2 LQKENI. CDR3 bases: TGTGCCAGCTCGTCCGGGACAGGGGAATATGGCTACACCTTC. It codes for CASSSGTGEYGYTF.

The chain uses TRBV6-5 and TRBJ2-3; no clear D gene. This CDR3 has 14 residues. Trimming left V 6 bases short and J 0 bases short, with 10 bases between. The V gene's germline CDR1 is MNHEY and CDR2 SVGAGI. The CDR3 bases are TGTGCCAGCAGGTCTCGCAGGAGCACAGATACGCAGTATTTT. It is translated as CASRSRRSTDTQYF.

The V gene is TRBV2, the J gene TRBJ1-5, with 10 bases matching TRBD1. The CDR3 is made up of 16 amino acids. J lost 5 bases, V lost 1 base, and 5 bases had no gene match. Germline CDR1 SNHLY, CDR2 FYNNEI. The CDR3 loop reads CASSEGDRGGDQPQHF. The CDR3 bases are TGTGCCAGCAGTGAAGGGGACAGGGGAGGGGATCAGCCCCAGCATTTT.